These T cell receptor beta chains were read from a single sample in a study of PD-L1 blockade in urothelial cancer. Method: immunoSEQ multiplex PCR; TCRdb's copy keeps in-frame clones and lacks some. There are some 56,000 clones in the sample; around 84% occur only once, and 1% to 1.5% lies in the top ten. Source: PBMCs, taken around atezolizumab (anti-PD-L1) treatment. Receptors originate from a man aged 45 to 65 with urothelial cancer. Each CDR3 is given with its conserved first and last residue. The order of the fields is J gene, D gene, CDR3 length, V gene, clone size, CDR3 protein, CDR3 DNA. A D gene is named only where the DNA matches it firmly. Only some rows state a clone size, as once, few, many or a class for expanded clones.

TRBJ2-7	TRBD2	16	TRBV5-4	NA	CASSPGRGGVLVEQYF	TGTGCCAGCAGCCCCGGCCGGGGGGGGGTCCTGGTCGAGCAGTACTTC
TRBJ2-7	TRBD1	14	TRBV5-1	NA	CASSLRQGTYEQYF	TGCGCCAGCAGCCTAAGACAGGGAACCTACGAGCAGTACTTC
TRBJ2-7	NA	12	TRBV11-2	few	CASRITVYEQYF	TGTGCCAGCAGAATTACAGTCTACGAGCAGTACTTC
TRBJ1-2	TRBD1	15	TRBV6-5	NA	CASSYRDRGSYGYTF	TGTGCCAGCAGTTATCGGGACAGGGGGAGCTATGGCTACACCTTC
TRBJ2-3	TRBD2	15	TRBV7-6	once	CASSLAAGGTDTQYF	TGTGCCAGCAGCTTAGCCGCGGGAGGCACAGATACGCAGTATTTT
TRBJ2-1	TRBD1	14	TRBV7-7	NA	CASSSGTGTYEQFF	TGTGCTAGCAGCTCCGGGACAGGGACATATGAGCAGTTCTTC
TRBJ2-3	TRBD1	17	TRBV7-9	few	CASSLVLGQGALDTQYF	TGTGCCAGCAGCTTAGTACTCGGACAGGGGGCGTTAGATACGCAGTATTTT
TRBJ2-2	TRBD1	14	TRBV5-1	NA	CASRGQGDTGELFF	TGCGCCAGCAGGGGACAGGGCGACACCGGGGAGCTGTTTTTT
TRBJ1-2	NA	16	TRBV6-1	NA	CASSELVGAANYGYTF	TGTGCCAGCAGTGAACTAGTGGGGGCAGCTAACTATGGCTACACCTTC
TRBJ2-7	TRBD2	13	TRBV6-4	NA	CAQYDRGAYEQYF	TGTGCTCAATACGATCGGGGGGCCTACGAGCAGTACTTC
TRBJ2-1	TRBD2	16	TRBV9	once	CASSVAAGVGYNEQFF	TGTGCCAGCAGCGTAGCGGCGGGAGTAGGCTACAATGAGCAGTTCTTC
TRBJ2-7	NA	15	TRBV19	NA	CASSIVEGGSYEQYF	TGTGCCAGTAGTATCGTAGAGGGTGGGTCCTACGAGCAGTACTTC
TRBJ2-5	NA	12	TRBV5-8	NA	CASSLAPEAQYF	TGTGCCAGCAGCTTGGCCCCCGAGGCCCAGTACTTC
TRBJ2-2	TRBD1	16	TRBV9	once	CASSFRDRGGTGELFF	TGTGCCAGCAGCTTCCGGGACAGGGGGGGCACCGGGGAGCTGTTTTTT
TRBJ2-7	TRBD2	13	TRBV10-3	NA	CATTLAGGPGQYF	TGTGCCACTACACTAGCGGGGGGACCGGGGCAGTACTTC
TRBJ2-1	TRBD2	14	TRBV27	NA	CASKIWTSLNEQFF	TGTGCCAGCAAAATATGGACTAGCCTAAATGAGCAGTTCTTC
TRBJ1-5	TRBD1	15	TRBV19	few	CASSIGSPGGQPQHF	TGTGCCAGTAGTATAGGGAGTCCAGGGGGACAGCCCCAGCATTTT
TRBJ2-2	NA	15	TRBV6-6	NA	CASTYRTTNTGELFF	TGTGCCAGCACTTACAGGACTACGAACACCGGGGAGCTGTTTTTT
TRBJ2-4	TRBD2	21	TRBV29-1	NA	CSVVKSGLAGAGGSRENIQYF	TGCAGCGTAGTAAAAAGCGGGCTAGCGGGAGCAGGGGGTAGCAGGGAAAACATTCAGTACTTC
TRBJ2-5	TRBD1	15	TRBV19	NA	CASNAGQGAQETQYF	TGTGCCAGTAACGCCGGACAGGGGGCTCAAGAGACCCAGTACTTC
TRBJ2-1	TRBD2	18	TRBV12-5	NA	CASGLASPGLASYNEQFF	TGTGCTAGTGGTTTGGCAAGCCCTGGACTAGCGAGCTACAATGAGCAGTTCTTC
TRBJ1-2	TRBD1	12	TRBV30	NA	CAEQGDNYGYTF	TGTGCCGAACAGGGGGATAACTATGGCTACACCTTC
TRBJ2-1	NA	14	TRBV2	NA	CASSEAGGAGEQFF	TGTGCCAGCAGTGAAGCGGGGGGGGCAGGTGAGCAGTTCTTC
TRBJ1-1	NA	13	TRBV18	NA	CASSPGGWTEAFF	TGTGCCAGCTCCCCGGGAGGGTGGACTGAAGCTTTCTTT
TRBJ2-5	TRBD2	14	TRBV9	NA	CASSALAVQETQYF	TGTGCCAGCAGCGCCCTAGCGGTCCAAGAGACCCAGTACTTC
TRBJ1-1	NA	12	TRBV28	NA	CASRGLLAEAFF	TGTGCCAGCAGGGGCTTACTCGCTGAAGCTTTCTTT
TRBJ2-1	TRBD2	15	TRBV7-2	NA	CASSLASGGFNEQFF	TGTGCCAGCAGCTTAGCCAGCGGGGGGTTCAATGAGCAGTTCTTC
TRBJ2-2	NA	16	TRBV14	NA	CASSPRAPINTGELFF	TGTGCCAGCAGCCCTCGAGCTCCAATAAACACCGGGGAGCTGTTTTTT
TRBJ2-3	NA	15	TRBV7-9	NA	CASSQQAGAADTQYF	TGTGCCAGCAGCCAACAAGCAGGGGCGGCAGATACGCAGTATTTT